The 26 T cell receptor beta chains given below trace back to one sample, sequenced in a study of T-cell reconstitution after alpha-beta-depleted transplantation in children. Preparation of the TCRbeta library used unique molecular identifiers. Each CDR3 protein is one row after TCRdb ran MiXCR on the PCR reads. This table has roughly 500,000 distinct CDR3 sequences, 32% appearing once. Sequencing was performed on PBMCs from the stem cell graft donor, taken from the stem cell graft. These TCRs come from a human donor who donated a stem cell graft to a child with aplastic anemia.

The rearrangement links TRBV5-1 to TRBJ1-1, with 9 bases that match TRBD1. Germline CDR1 is SGHRS and CDR2 is YFSETQ. V shed 5 bases, J shed 6 bases, and the junction held 8 bases outside the gene matches. This CDR3 spans 14 amino acids. This chain's CDR3 is CASRDTGGTAEAFF. DNA of the CDR3: TGCGCCAGCAGAGATACAGGGGGCACCGCTGAAGCTTTCTTT. The whole variable domain, remainder taken from reference TRBV5-1 and TRBJ1-1, is KAGVTQTPRYLIKTRGQQVTLSCSPISGHRSVSWYQQTPGQGLQFLFEYFSETQRNKGNFPGRFSGRQFSNSRSEMNVSTLELGDSALYLCASRDTGGTAEAFFGQGTRLTVV.

This clonotype was observed at least ten times. CDR3 nucleotide sequence: TGCAGCGTTGTCCCAGGGAACACTGAAGCTTTCTTT. Its translation is CSVVPGNTEAFF. The J gene is TRBJ1-1, the V gene TRBV29-1; D uncertain. Trimming left V 4 bases short and J 1 base short, with 7 bases between. The CDR3 runs to 12 residues. Germline CDR1 SQVTM, CDR2 ANQGSEA.

This clonotype was seen many times. The chain is built from TRBV29-1 and TRBJ2-1; 9 bases map to TRBD2. This CDR3 is built from 17 residues. CDR1 and CDR2 from the germline V gene are SQVTM and ANQGSEA. The V segment lost 3 bases and the J segment 3 bases; nucleotides outside the gene matches: 12. Here the CDR3 reads CSVEFTAGGPNYNEQFF. The CDR3 coding sequence is TGCAGCGTTGAGTTCACGGCGGGAGGGCCCAACTACAATGAGCAGTTCTTC.

The CDR3: CAWSVGSWPSSGNTIYF. In nucleotides, the CDR3 is TGTGCCTGGAGTGTTGGATCATGGCCAAGCTCTGGAAACACCATATATTTT. V is TRBV30 and J is TRBJ1-3; no definite D call. CDR1 is GTSNPN, CDR2 SVGIG, per germline (reference sequence). The CDR3 consists of 17 residues. V lost 0 bases and J lost 0, with 15 bases in between.

This clonotype turned up a few times. This chain joins TRBV20-1 and TRBJ2-1, with TRBD2 matching over 14 bases. Germline V gives CDR1 DFQATT, CDR2 SNEGSKA (reference sequence). V shed 3 bases, J shed 8 bases, and the junction held 3 bases outside the gene matches. The CDR3 sequence is 14 residues long. In DNA, the CDR3 is TGCAGTGCTAGGGGGACTAGCGGGAGCCATGAGCAGTTCTTC. Translating it yields CSARGTSGSHEQFF.

CDR3 region: CASSLAINTGELFF. The DNA for the CDR3 is TGTGCCAGCAGTTTAGCGATAAACACCGGGGAGCTGTTTTTT. The chain uses TRBV27 and TRBJ2-2; D unresolved. Germline V gene sequence: CDR1 MNHEY, CDR2 SMNVEV (reference sequence). The CDR3 is 14 amino acids. Trimming took off 2 bases at V and 2 bases at J, with 6 bases between the two ends.

This clonotype appeared a few times. V gene TRBV7-2 combines with J gene TRBJ2-7; 10 nucleotides line up with TRBD1. The trim removed 1 base at V and 5 bases at J, leaving 5 bases unmatched. Germline values: CDR1 SGHTA, CDR2 FQGNSA. The CDR3 is 15 residues long. In DNA, the CDR3 is TGTGCCAGCAGCTTAGAGGTGACAGGGGGCAACGAGCAGTACGTC. Translating it yields CASSLEVTGGNEQYV.

The genes are TRBV4-2 and TRBJ2-1; TRBD2 agrees at 9 bases. V gave up 4 bases and J gave up 0 bases; unmatched junction bases: 7. Per germline, CDR1 LGHNA and CDR2 YNFKEQ. The CDR3 loop spans 17 amino acids. Here the CDR3 DNA reads TGTGCCAGCAGCCTGCGGGGGGGTGGAAGCTCCTACAATGAGCAGTTCTTC. This gives the protein CASSLRGGGSSYNEQFF.

The chain couples TRBV5-4 to TRBJ2-1; 7 bases match TRBD2. Germline CDR1 SGHNT, CDR2 YYREEE (reference sequence). V was clipped by 1 base and J by 4 bases; unmatched bases: 5. The CDR3 sequence is 15 residues long. The DNA of the CDR3 is TGTGCCAGCAGCTTGAGCCTAGCGGATTACAATGAGCAGTTCTTC. Translating gives CASSLSLADYNEQFF.

J is TRBJ1-5 and V is TRBV5-5, with D maybe TRBD1 (5 bases). CDR3 length: 16 residues. Germline CDR1 SGHKS, CDR2 YYEKEE (reference sequence). Trimming stripped 4 bases from V and 6 bases from J, with 20 bases between. CDR3 in amino acids: CASSQTGMTRGQPQHF. The CDR3 coding sequence is TGTGCCAGCAGCCAAACGGGGATGACAAGGGGTCAGCCCCAGCATTTT.

This chain uses TRBV5-6 with TRBJ2-2; D gene unclear. CDR1 SGHDT and CDR2 YYEEEE come from the germline V gene. The CDR3 runs to 13 residues. The V end was cut by 6 bases, the J end by 4 bases, with 10 bases between. The CDR3 region has the DNA TGTGCCAGCAAAGTGAAGGGCACCGGGGAGCTGTTTTTT. The encoded protein is CASKVKGTGELFF.

The sample holds a few counts of this clonotype. The V and J genes are TRBV11-2 and TRBJ2-3; TRBD1 aligns across 7 bases. The CDR3 has 15 residues. Germline V gene sequence: CDR1 SGHAT, CDR2 FQNNGV. Trimming cost V 3 bases and J 0 bases; bases outside gene matches: 3. The CDR3 nucleotides are TGTGCCAGCAGCTTCGGGACAGCTAGCACAGATACGCAGTATTTT. This sequence encodes CASSFGTASTDTQYF.

This chain links TRBV7-2 with TRBJ1-1; D gene ambiguous. V lost 1 base, J lost 3 bases, and 15 bases lay in between. CDR1 and CDR2 (germline): SGHTA, FQGNSA. The CDR3 contains 16 residues. The CDR3 region is CASSLGTYGVDTEAFF. The DNA for the CDR3 is TGTGCCAGCAGCTTAGGGACTTACGGTGTGGACACTGAAGCTTTCTTT.

The chain links TRBV15 to TRBJ1-5, with D hard to call. This CDR3 spans 16 amino acids. Germline-derived CDR1 and CDR2 are LNHNV and YYDKDF (reference sequence). The V end lost 2 bases, the J end lost 0 bases, and 11 bases lay between the germline ends. As DNA, the CDR3 is TGTGCCACCAGCAGATTGGACGGATTTAGCAATCAGCCCCAGCATTTT. Translated, it gives CATSRLDGFSNQPQHF.

The genes are TRBV10-3 and TRBJ2-7; the D is unclear. CDR3 length equals 12 residues. Germline CDR1 reads ENHRY; CDR2 reads SYGVKD. Trimming took 2 bases from V and 4 from J, leaving 6 bases between them. The CDR3 here is CAISEITYEQYF. The CDR3 DNA follows: TGTGCCATCAGTGAGATAACATACGAGCAGTACTTC.

This clonotype was seen more than once but under ten times. V gene TRBV24-1 combines with J gene TRBJ2-3; 13 nucleotides match TRBD2. Germline CDR1 and CDR2: KGHDR and SFDVKD. J gave up 2 bases and V 5 bases, and 3 bases lay outside the gene matches. This CDR3 comprises 16 residues. CDR3 sequence reads: CATSGGTSGNTDTQYF. The CDR3 bases are TGTGCCACCAGTGGTGGGACTAGCGGGAACACAGATACGCAGTATTTT.

The chain uses TRBV20-1 and TRBJ2-3, with TRBD2 matching over 10 bases. J was trimmed by 4 bases and V by 6 bases; bases with no gene match: 10. The CDR3 totals 15 residues. From germline, CDR1 is DFQATT and CDR2 SNEGSKA (reference sequence). The CDR3 DNA follows: TGCAGTGCAGAGTCGGCTAGCGGGAGCTCAGATACGCAGTATTTT. Its protein product is CSAESASGSSDTQYF.

This clonotype was seen more than once but under ten times. The rearrangement uses TRBV24-1 and TRBJ2-2; 7 bases line up with TRBD2. With 7 bases clipped from V and 4 bases from J, the junction kept 14 bases outside the gene matches. Germline V lookup: CDR1 KGHDR, CDR2 SFDVKD. The CDR3 runs to 17 residues. The CDR3 DNA follows: TGTGCCACCAGCCGGGGAGGGGCCGGTCGGGGCACCGGGGAGCTGTTTTTT. Translating gives CATSRGGAGRGTGELFF.

This rearrangement joins TRBV12-3 or TRBV12-4 to TRBJ1-2; 9 bases align to TRBD1. The CDR3 contains 14 residues. V shed 5 bases and J 5 bases; nucleotides not matched to a gene: 6. CDR3 nucleotides: TGTGCCAGCAGTACTCCGGGACAGGGATATGGCTACACCTTC. Protein product: CASSTPGQGYGYTF.

The genes are TRBV5-4 and TRBJ2-2; D unclear. Trimming took 3 bases from V and 3 from J, leaving 9 bases between them. This CDR3 contains 14 residues. CDR1 is SGHNT, CDR2 YYREEE, per germline (reference sequence). CDR3: CASSSERHTGELFF. The CDR3 coding sequence is TGTGCCAGCAGCTCGGAAAGACACACCGGGGAGCTGTTTTTT.

This clonotype was detected a few times. This chain links TRBV6-2 or TRBV6-3 with TRBJ1-6; D gene ambiguous. Germline V lookup: CDR1 MNHEY, CDR2 SVGEGT. V lost 8 bases to trimming and J lost 9 bases, with 11 bases between them. The CDR3 consists of 12 residues. CDR3 sequence: CASGRWSSPLHF. The DNA for the CDR3 is TGTGCCAGCGGGCGGTGGAGTTCACCCCTCCACTTT.

This clonotype was found a few times. The genes are TRBV5-5 and TRBJ2-1; the match to TRBD2 covers 9 bases. J gave up 6 bases and V 3 bases, and 4 bases lay outside the gene matches. CDR1 is SGHKS and CDR2 is YYEKEE in the germline V gene (reference sequence). CDR3 length: 14 amino acids. The chain's CDR3 is CASSSLAGSNEQFF. Here the CDR3 DNA reads TGTGCCAGCAGCTCACTAGCGGGTTCCAATGAGCAGTTCTTC.

This clonotype appeared a few times. The chain links TRBV7-2 to TRBJ2-7, with 8 bases identical to TRBD2. J gave up 3 bases and V 5 bases, and 12 bases lay outside the gene matches. CDR1 and CDR2 (germline): SGHTA, FQGNSA. This CDR3 spans 16 amino acids. The CDR3 DNA sequence: TGTGCCAGCAGCCCGACTAGCGCCGTAGGATTCTACGAGCAGTACTTC. It codes for CASSPTSAVGFYEQYF.

This chain joins TRBV7-2 and TRBJ1-4; D gene ambiguous. This CDR3 is built from 13 residues. Germline CDR1 SGHTA, CDR2 FQGNSA. V shed 2 bases and J shed 8 bases, with 9 bases lying between them. Here the CDR3 reads CASSLRGGEKLFF. In DNA form, the CDR3 reads TGTGCCAGCAGCTTACGGGGTGGCGAAAAACTGTTTTTT. The full variable domain, its missing parts supplied by reference TRBV7-2 and TRBJ1-4, is GAGVSQSPSNKVTEKGKDVELRCDPISGHTALYWYRQSLGQGLEFLIYFQGNSAPDKSGLPSDRFSAERTGGSVSTLTIQRTQQEDSAVYLCASSLRGGEKLFFGSGTQLSVL.

The rearrangement links TRBV6-1 to TRBJ1-1; 10 nucleotides line up with TRBD1. The CDR3 is 16 amino acids. Germline lookup yields CDR1 MNHNS and CDR2 SASEGT. Trimming at V came to 10 bases and at J to 0 bases, leaving 11 bases not matched to a gene. The DNA for the CDR3 is TGTGCCACCCAACCCGGGACAGGGGCGTTGAACACTGAAGCTTTCTTT. This translates into CATQPGTGALNTEAFF.

The gene calls are TRBV6-1 and TRBJ1-6; unclear D gene. This CDR3 contains 16 residues. V lost 6 bases and J 6 bases, leaving 18 bases between the germline ends. CDR1 is MNHNS, CDR2 SASEGT, per germline. CDR3 region: CASRRASGVGNSPLHF. The CDR3 bases are TGTGCCAGCAGGAGAGCTTCAGGCGTTGGTAATTCACCCCTCCACTTT.